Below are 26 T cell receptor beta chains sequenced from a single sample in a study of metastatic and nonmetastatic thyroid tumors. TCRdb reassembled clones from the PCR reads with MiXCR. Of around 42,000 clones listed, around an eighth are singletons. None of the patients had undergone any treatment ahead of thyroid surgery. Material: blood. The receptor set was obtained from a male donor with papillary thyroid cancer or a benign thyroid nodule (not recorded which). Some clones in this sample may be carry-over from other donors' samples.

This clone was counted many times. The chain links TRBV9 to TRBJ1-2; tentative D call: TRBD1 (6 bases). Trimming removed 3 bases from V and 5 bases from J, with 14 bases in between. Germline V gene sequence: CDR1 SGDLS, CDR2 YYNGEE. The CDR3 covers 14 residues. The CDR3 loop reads CASSAEQGLYGYTF. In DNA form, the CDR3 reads TGTGCCAGCAGCGCGGAACAGGGCCTTTATGGCTACACCTTC.

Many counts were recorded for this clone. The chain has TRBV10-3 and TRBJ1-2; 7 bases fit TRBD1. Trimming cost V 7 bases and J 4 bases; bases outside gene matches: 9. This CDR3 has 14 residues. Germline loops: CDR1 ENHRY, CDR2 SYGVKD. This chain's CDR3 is CAINRGGPSYGYTF. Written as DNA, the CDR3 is TGTGCCATCAACAGGGGTGGCCCCAGCTATGGCTACACCTTC.

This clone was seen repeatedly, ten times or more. The DNA of the CDR3 is TGTGCCAGCAGCCCCTTGGCGGACCGGCGCCAAGAGACCCAGTACTTC. Translated: CASSPLADRRQETQYF. J is TRBJ2-5 and V is TRBV6-2 or TRBV6-3; D is undetermined. Trimming left V 6 bases short and J 1 base short, with 18 bases between. The CDR3 covers 16 residues. Germline assignment: CDR1 MNHEY and CDR2 SVGEGT.

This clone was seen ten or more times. CDR3 sequence (DNA): TGCAGCGCCACGAGGGAGGGGTACGAGCAGTACTTC. Its protein is CSATREGYEQYF. The chain combines TRBV29-1 with TRBJ2-7; 7 bases align to TRBD2. Germline V gives CDR1 SQVTM, CDR2 ANQGSEA. The length of the CDR3 is 12 residues. Unmatched junction bases numbered 7, after V lost 7 bases and J lost 4 bases.

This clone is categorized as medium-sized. This CDR3 reads CASSLVARGEQYF. CDR3 DNA sequence: TGTGCCAGCAGTTTAGTGGCCAGGGGTGAGCAGTACTTC. The J gene is TRBJ2-7, the V gene TRBV28; weak D call: TRBD1 (6 bases). V dropped 2 bases and J dropped 7 bases, with 12 bases sitting between them. The length of the CDR3 is 13 residues. Germline lookup yields CDR1 MDHEN and CDR2 SYDVKM.

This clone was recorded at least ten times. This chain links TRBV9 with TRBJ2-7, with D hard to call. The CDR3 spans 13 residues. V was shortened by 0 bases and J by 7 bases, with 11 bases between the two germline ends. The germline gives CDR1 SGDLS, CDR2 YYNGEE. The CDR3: CASSVAIGKEQYF. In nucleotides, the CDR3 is TGTGCCAGCAGCGTAGCTATCGGAAAGGAGCAGTACTTC.

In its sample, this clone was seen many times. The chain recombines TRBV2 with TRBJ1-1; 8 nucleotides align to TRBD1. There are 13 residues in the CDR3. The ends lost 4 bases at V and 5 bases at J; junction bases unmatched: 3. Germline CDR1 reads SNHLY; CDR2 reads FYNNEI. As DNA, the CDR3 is TGTGCCAGCAGTGTACAGGGGGTAACTGAAGCTTTCTTT. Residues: CASSVQGVTEAFF. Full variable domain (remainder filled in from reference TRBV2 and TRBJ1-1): EPEVTQTPSHQVTQMGQEVILRCVPISNHLYFYWYRQILGQKVEFLVSFYNNEISEKSEIFDDQFSVERPDGSNFTLKIRSTKLEDSAMYFCASSVQGVTEAFFGQGTRLTVV.

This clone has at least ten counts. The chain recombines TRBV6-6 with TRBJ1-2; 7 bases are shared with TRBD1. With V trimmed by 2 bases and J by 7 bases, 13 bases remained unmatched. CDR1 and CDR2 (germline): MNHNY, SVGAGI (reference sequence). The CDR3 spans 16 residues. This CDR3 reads CASSYLTEDRRGGYTF. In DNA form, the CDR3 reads TGTGCCAGCAGTTACCTTACCGAGGACAGGAGGGGTGGCTACACCTTC.

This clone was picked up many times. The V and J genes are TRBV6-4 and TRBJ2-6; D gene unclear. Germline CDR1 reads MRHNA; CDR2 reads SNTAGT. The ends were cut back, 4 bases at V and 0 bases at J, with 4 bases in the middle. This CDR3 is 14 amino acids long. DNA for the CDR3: TGTGCCAGCAGTGCAAACTCTGGGGCCAACGTCCTGACTTTC. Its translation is CASSANSGANVLTF.

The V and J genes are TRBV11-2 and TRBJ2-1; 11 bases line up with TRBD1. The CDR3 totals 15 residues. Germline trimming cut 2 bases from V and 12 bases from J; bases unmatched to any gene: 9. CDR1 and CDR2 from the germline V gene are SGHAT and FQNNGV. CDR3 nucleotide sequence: TGTGCCAGCAGCTTATGGGACAGGGGGTCCCACGGGCAGTTCTTC. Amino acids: CASSLWDRGSHGQFF.

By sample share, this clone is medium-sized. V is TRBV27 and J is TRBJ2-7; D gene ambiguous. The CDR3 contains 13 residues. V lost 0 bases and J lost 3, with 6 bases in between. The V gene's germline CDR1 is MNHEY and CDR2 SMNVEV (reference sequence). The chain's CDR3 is CASSLSEYYEQYF. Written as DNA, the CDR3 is TGTGCCAGCAGTTTATCAGAGTACTACGAGCAGTACTTC.

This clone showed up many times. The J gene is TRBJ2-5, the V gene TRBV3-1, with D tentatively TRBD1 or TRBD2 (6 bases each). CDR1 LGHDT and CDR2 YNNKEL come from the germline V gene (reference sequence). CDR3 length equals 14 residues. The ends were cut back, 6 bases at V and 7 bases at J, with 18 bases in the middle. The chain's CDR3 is CASSPGAGGGTQYF. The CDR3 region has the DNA TGTGCCAGCAGTCCAGGGGCCGGGGGAGGGACCCAGTACTTC.

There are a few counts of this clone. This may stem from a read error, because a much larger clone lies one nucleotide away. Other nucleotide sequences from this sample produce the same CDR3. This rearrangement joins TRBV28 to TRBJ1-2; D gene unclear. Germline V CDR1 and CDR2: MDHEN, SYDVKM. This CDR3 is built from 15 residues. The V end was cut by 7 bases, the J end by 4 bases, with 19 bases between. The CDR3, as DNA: TGTGCCAGCACACCCCCCCCCCGTAGCACCTATGGCTACACCTTC. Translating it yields CASTPPPRSTYGYTF.

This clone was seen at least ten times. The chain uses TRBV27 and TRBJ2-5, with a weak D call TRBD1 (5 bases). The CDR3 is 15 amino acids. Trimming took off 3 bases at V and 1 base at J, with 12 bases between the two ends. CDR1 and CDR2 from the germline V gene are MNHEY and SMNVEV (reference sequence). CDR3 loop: CASSLTQGLQETQYF. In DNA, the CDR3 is TGTGCCAGCAGTTTGACCCAGGGCCTCCAAGAGACCCAGTACTTC.

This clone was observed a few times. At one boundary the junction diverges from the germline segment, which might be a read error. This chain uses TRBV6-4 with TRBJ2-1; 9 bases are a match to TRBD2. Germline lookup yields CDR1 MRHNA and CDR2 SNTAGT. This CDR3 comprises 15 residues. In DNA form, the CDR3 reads TGCGCCAGCAGTGGATCGGCGGGAGGGCCATGCGAGCAGTTCTTC. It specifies CASSGSAGGPCEQFF.

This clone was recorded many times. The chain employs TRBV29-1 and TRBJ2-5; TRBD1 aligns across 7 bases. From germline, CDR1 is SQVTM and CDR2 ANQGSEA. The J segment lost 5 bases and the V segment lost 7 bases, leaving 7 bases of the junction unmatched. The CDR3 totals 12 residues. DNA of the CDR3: TGCAGCGCAGGACAGGTGGGGGAGACCCAGTACTTC. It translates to CSAGQVGETQYF.

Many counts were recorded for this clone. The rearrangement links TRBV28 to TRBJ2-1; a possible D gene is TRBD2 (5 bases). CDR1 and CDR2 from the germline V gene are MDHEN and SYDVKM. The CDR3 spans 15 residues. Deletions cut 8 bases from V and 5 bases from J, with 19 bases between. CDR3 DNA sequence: TGTGCCAGCTTGGGTTCTAGCTTCCCTAACAATGAGCAGTTCTTC. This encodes CASLGSSFPNNEQFF.

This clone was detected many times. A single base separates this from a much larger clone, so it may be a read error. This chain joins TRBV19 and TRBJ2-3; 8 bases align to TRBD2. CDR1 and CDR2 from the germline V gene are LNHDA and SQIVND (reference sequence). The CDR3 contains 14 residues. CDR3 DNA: TGTGCCAGTAGTAAAAGCGGGAGATGGGATATGCAGTATTTT. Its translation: CASSKSGRWDMQYF.

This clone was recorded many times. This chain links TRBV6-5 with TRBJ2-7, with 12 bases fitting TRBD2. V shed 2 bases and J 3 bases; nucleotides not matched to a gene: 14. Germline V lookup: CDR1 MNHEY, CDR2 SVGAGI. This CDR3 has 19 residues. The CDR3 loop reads CASSYPTSGRPGRNYEQYF. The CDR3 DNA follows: TGTGCCAGCAGTTACCCAACTAGCGGGAGGCCCGGACGTAACTACGAGCAGTACTTC.

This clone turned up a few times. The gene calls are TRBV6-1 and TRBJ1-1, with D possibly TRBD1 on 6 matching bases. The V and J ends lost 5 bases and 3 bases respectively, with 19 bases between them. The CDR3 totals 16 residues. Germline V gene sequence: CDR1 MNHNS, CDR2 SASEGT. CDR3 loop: CASSKTRGGSDTEAFF. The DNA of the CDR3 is TGTGCCAGCAGTAAGACAAGAGGGGGGTCCGACACTGAAGCTTTCTTT.

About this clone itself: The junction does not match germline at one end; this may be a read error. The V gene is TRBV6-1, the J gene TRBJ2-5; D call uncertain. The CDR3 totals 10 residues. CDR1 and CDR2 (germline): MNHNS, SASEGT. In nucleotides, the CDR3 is TGTGCCAGCAGTGAAGAGGCCCAGTACTTC. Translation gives CASSEEAQYF.

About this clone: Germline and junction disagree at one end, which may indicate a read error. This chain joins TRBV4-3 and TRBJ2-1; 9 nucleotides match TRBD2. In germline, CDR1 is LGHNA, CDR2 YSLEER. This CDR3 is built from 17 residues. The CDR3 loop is CAGSHDLAGVSNNEQFF. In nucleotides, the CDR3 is TGCGCCGGCAGCCACGACTTAGCGGGAGTAAGTAATAATGAGCAGTTCTTC.

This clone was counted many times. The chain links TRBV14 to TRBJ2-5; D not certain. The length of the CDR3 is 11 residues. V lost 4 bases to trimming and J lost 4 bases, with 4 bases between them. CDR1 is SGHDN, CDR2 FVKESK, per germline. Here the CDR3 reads CASSLGETQYF. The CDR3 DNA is TGTGCCAGCAGCCTCGGAGAGACCCAGTACTTC. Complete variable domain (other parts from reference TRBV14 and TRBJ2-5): EAGVTQFPSHSVIEKGQTVTLRCDPISGHDNLYWYRRVMGKEIKFLLHFVKESKQDESGMPNNRFLAERTGGTYSTLKVQPAELEDSGVYFCASSLGETQYFGPGTRLLVL.

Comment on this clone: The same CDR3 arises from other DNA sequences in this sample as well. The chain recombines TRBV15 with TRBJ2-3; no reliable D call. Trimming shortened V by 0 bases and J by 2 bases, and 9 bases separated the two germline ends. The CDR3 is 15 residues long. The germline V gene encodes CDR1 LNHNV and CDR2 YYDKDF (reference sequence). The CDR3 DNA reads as TGTGCCACCAGCAGAGACGTACAGTTCACAGATACGCAGTATTTT. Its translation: CATSRDVQFTDTQYF.

The CDR3 DNA reads TGTGCCAGCAGAGGGAGCGGGAGCGGTTCCTACAATGAGCAGTTCTTC. Its translation: CASRGSGSGSYNEQFF. This chain uses TRBV6-2 or TRBV6-3 with TRBJ2-1, with TRBD2 matching over 8 bases. Germline CDR1 is MNHEY and CDR2 is SVGEGT. V shed 6 bases and J 1 base; nucleotides not matched to a gene: 8. This CDR3 is built from 16 residues.

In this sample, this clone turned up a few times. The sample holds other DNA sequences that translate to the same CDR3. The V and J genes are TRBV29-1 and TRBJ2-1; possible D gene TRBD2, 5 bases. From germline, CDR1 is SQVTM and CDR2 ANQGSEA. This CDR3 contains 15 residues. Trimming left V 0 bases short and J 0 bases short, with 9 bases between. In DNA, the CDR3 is TGCAGCGTTGAAGAGAGGGTTGGCTCCTACAATGAGCAGTTCTTC. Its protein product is CSVEERVGSYNEQFF.